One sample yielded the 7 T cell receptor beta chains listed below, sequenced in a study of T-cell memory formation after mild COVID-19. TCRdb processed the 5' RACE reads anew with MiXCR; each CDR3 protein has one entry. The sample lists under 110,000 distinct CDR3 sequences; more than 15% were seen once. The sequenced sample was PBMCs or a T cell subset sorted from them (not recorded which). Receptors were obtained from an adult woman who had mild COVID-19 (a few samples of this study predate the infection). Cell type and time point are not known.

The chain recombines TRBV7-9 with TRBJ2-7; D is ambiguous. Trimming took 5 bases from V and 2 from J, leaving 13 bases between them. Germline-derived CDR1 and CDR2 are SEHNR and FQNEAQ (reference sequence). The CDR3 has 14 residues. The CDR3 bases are TGTGCCAGCAGCCAAACCGACACCACCTACGAGCAGTACTTC. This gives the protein CASSQTDTTYEQYF.

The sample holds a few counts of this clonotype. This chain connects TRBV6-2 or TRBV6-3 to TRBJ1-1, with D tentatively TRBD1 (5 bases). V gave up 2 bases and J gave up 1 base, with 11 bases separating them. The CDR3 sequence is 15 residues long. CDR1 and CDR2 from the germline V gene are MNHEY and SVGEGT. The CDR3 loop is CASSYLQVPNTEAFF. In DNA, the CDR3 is TGTGCCAGCAGTTACCTACAGGTACCGAACACTGAAGCTTTCTTT.

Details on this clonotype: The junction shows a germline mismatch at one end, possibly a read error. DNA for the CDR3: TGCAGTGCGAAACTGCTCTTTGGCTTCACCTTC. It codes for CSAKLLFGFTF. The chain employs TRBV20-1 and TRBJ1-2, with D unclear. CDR3 length: 11 amino acids. CDR1 DFQATT and CDR2 SNEGSKA come from the germline V gene (reference sequence).

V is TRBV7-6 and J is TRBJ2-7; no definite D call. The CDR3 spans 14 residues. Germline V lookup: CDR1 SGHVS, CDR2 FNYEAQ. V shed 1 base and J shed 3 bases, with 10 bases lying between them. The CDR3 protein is CASSLEIGLYEQYF. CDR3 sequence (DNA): TGTGCCAGCAGCTTAGAGATAGGGCTCTACGAGCAGTACTTC. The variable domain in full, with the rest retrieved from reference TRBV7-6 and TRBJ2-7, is GAGVSQSPRYKVTKRGQDVALRCDPISGHVSLYWYRQALGQGPEFLTYFNYEAQQDKSGLPNDRFSAERPEGSISTLTIQRTEQRDSAMYRCASSLEIGLYEQYFGPGTRLTVT.

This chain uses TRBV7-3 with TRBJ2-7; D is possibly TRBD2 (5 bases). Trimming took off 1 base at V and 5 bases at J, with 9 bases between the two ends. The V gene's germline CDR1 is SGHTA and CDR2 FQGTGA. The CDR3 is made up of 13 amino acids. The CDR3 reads CASSLIEGDEQYF. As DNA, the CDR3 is TGTGCCAGCAGCTTAATCGAGGGAGACGAGCAGTACTTC.

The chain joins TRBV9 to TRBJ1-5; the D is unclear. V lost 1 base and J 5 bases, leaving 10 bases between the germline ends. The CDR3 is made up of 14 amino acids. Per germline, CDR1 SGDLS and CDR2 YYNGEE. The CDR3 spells CASSVTDADQPQHF. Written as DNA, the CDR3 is TGTGCCAGCAGCGTAACGGACGCCGATCAGCCCCAGCATTTT.

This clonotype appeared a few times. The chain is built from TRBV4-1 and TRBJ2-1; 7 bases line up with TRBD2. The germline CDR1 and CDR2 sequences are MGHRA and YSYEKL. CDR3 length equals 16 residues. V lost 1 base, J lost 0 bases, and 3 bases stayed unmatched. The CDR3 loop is CASSQVAGDSYNEQFF. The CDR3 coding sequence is TGCGCCAGCAGCCAAGTGGCGGGGGACTCCTACAATGAGCAGTTCTTC.